The 27 T cell receptor beta chains listed next were all sequenced from one sample in a study of T cells in Graves' hyperthyroidism and ophthalmopathy. TCR beta CDR3 regions were amplified from RNA. First-round RT-PCR targeting the TCR CDR3 was performed with the HTBI primer set. TCRdb re-derived calls from the multiplex PCR reads in MiXCR, one entry per CDR3 protein. The table has around 350,000 distinct CDR3 sequences, approximately 15% seen once. Sequencing was performed on blood. The receptor set was obtained from a woman in her late teens or twenties with Graves' hyperthyroidism that later progressed to Graves' ophthalmopathy.

This clonotype was seen at least ten times. The genes are TRBV2 and TRBJ2-7; a possible D gene is TRBD2 (8 bases). There are 22 residues in the CDR3. The V and J ends lost 2 bases and 6 bases respectively, with 38 bases between them. Germline V gives CDR1 SNHLY, CDR2 FYNNEI. The CDR3 DNA reads TGTGCCAGCAGTGAATCCCAACCGCGACAGGGCTGGTGGCACGGGAGGGCCTCCGAGCAGTACTTC. It encodes CASSESQPRQGWWHGRASEQYF.

With regard to this clonotype: A read error is possible here, since a much larger clone lies one base away. The chain combines TRBV28 with TRBJ2-7; D gene unclear. CDR1 is MDHEN and CDR2 is SYDVKM in the germline V gene. Trimming removed 7 bases at V and 9 bases at J, with 16 bases between. This CDR3 contains 12 residues. The CDR3 loop is CASKTGPNGQYF. The CDR3 nucleotides read TGTGCCAGCAAGACGGGCCCAAACGGGCAGTACTTC.

The sample holds a few counts of this clonotype. This sequence joins TRBV6-1 and TRBJ2-5; 10 bases align to TRBD1. Germline assignment: CDR1 MNHNS and CDR2 SASEGT. This CDR3 is 15 amino acids long. The V and J ends lost 6 bases and 7 bases, in that order; junction bases with no gene match: 11. CDR3 sequence reads: CASRGQGRLDGTQYF. The CDR3 nucleotides read TGTGCCAGCAGGGGACAGGGGAGGTTAGATGGGACCCAGTACTTC.

This clonotype was found many times. V gene TRBV2 combines with J gene TRBJ2-5; D may be TRBD2 (5 bases). The V and J ends lost 8 bases and 7 bases respectively, with 23 bases between them. Germline CDR1 and CDR2: SNHLY and FYNNEI. The CDR3 runs 15 residues. DNA of the CDR3: TGTGCCAGCTATCCTGAGACTGTCCCCCGGGGGACCCAGTACTTC. Translation gives CASYPETVPRGTQYF. The full variable domain, with the rest looked up from reference TRBV2 and TRBJ2-5, is EPEVTQTPSHQVTQMGQEVILRCVPISNHLYFYWYRQILGQKVEFLVSFYNNEISEKSEIFDDQFSVERPDGSNFTLKIRSTKLEDSAMYFCASYPETVPRGTQYFGPGTRLLVL.

The chain is built from TRBV5-1 and TRBJ2-3, with TRBD2 identical over 11 bases. Losses at the gene ends were 4 bases for V and 2 bases for J; bases not matched to a gene: 6. CDR3 length: 16 residues. The germline V gene encodes CDR1 SGHRS and CDR2 YFSETQ. The CDR3, as DNA: TGCGCCAGCAGCCCGGGACTAGCGGAACACACAGATACGCAGTATTTT. As protein: CASSPGLAEHTDTQYF.

This clonotype was recorded many times. The chain has TRBV7-8 and TRBJ2-7, with TRBD1 matching 8 bases. Germline CDR1 is SGHVS and CDR2 is FQNEAQ. V shed 4 bases, J shed 6 bases, and the junction held 8 bases outside the gene matches. The CDR3 sequence is 14 residues long. CDR3 protein: CASSYRTGTSEQYF. CDR3 in DNA: TGTGCCAGCAGCTACAGGACAGGGACCTCCGAGCAGTACTTC.

Ten or more counts support this clonotype. The chain is built from TRBV10-3 and TRBJ2-7, with 11 bases lining up with TRBD1. V lost 6 bases to trimming and J lost 5 bases; unmatched junction nucleotides: 3. The CDR3 runs to 13 residues. CDR1 and CDR2 (germline): ENHRY, SYGVKD. The DNA of the CDR3 is TGTGCCATCAGGGGGGACAGGGGGAACGAGCAGTACTTC. It codes for CAIRGDRGNEQYF.

This clonotype was detected ten times or more. V gene TRBV28 combines with J gene TRBJ2-2; D is undetermined. The germline V and J ends were trimmed by 3 bases and 7 bases, with 3 bases remaining between them. Germline V lookup: CDR1 MDHEN, CDR2 SYDVKM. The CDR3 sequence is 11 residues long. CDR3 nucleotides: TGTGCCAGCAGTTTTATCGGGGAGCTGTTTTTT. Protein: CASSFIGELFF.

About this clonotype: The junction shows a germline mismatch at one end, possibly a read error. This rearrangement joins TRBV27 to TRBJ2-7, with D possibly being TRBD2 (6 bases). Germline V gene sequence: CDR1 MNHEY, CDR2 SMNVEV (reference sequence). This CDR3 is built from 12 residues. Here the CDR3 reads CANSLMGSGGVF. As DNA, the CDR3 is TGTGCCAACAGTTTAATGGGTAGCGGAGGGGTATTC.

This clonotype was seen a few times. The rearrangement links TRBV29-1 to TRBJ1-4; tentative D call: TRBD1 (6 bases). Germline V CDR1 and CDR2: SQVTM, ANQGSEA. The CDR3 runs 12 residues. The V and J ends lost 7 bases and 3 bases respectively, with 9 bases between them. CDR3 nucleotides: TGCAGCGCATGGACAGCTAATGAAAAACTGTTTTTT. Its protein is CSAWTANEKLFF.

In its sample, this clonotype was seen many times. CDR3 protein: CSASTRSLTGELFF. CDR3 bases: TGCAGTGCTAGTACTCGGTCCCTGACTGGGGAGCTGTTTTTT. V and J are TRBV20-1 and TRBJ2-2; D is unclear. The CDR3 contains 14 residues. V was pared by 3 bases and J by 8 bases, with 16 bases between. Germline V gives CDR1 DFQATT, CDR2 SNEGSKA (reference sequence).

This clonotype was seen many times. The rearrangement joins TRBV12-3 or TRBV12-4 to TRBJ2-5; tentative D call: TRBD1 (5 bases). This CDR3 has 13 amino acids. The ends were cut back, 8 bases at V and 4 bases at J, with 14 bases in the middle. The CDR3 spells CASAQHQGETQYF. The CDR3 region has the DNA TGTGCCAGCGCCCAGCATCAGGGAGAGACCCAGTACTTC.

About this clonotype: A read error may be the cause here, since a much bigger clone is one base away. This chain joins TRBV3-1 and TRBJ2-7; no firm D call. Trimming stripped 1 base from V and 2 bases from J, with 6 bases between. This CDR3 has 13 amino acids. The germline gives CDR1 LGHDT, CDR2 YNNKEL (reference sequence). CDR3 protein: CASSQVATYEQYF. CDR3 sequence (DNA): TGTGCCAGCAGCCAAGTAGCAACCTACGAGCAGTACTTC.

This clonotype was seen only a few times. The genes are TRBV6-1 and TRBJ2-7; 11 nucleotides agree with TRBD1. J lost 6 bases, V lost 5 bases, and 6 bases had no gene match. This CDR3 comprises 14 residues. In germline, CDR1 is MNHNS, CDR2 SASEGT. The CDR3, as DNA: TGTGCCAGCAGTCAAGGACAGGGGGCGAGCGAGCAGTACTTC. It encodes CASSQGQGASEQYF.

This clonotype was recorded at least ten times. The rearrangement uses TRBV24-1 and TRBJ2-5; no clear D gene. V lost 0 bases to trimming and J lost 0 bases, with 4 bases between them. CDR3 length: 14 residues. Germline CDR1 and CDR2: KGHDR and SFDVKD. The DNA of the CDR3 is TGTGCCACCAGTGATTTGCAGGACCAAGAGACCCAGTACTTC. Amino acids: CATSDLQDQETQYF.

This clonotype appeared a single time. CDR3 nucleotide sequence: TGTGCCAGCAGCTTCTACGAAGAGACCCAGTACTTC. Translating gives CASSFYEETQYF. The chain uses TRBV7-2 and TRBJ2-5; D is ambiguous. The CDR3 length is 12 residues. V was pared by 3 bases and J by 3 bases, with 5 bases between. The germline gives CDR1 SGHTA, CDR2 FQGNSA.

The chain joins TRBV6-1 to TRBJ2-2; 7 bases are a match to TRBD1. V dropped 6 bases and J dropped 6; count of bases not matched to a gene: 13. The CDR3 is 16 amino acids. Germline V gene sequence: CDR1 MNHNS, CDR2 SASEGT. The CDR3 sequence is CASRFGQDLGSGELFF. The CDR3 DNA reads as TGTGCCAGCAGATTCGGACAGGACCTAGGATCCGGGGAGCTGTTTTTT.

This clonotype was seen many times. J is TRBJ2-1 and V is TRBV28, with a possible D match to TRBD2 (6 bases). V dropped 3 bases and J dropped 8 bases, with 23 bases sitting between them. This CDR3 is built from 17 residues. Germline assignment: CDR1 MDHEN and CDR2 SYDVKM. The CDR3, as DNA: TGTGCCAGCAGTTTGGAGGGGAGACTAGGCGGCGGTTATGAGCAGTTCTTC. Translating it yields CASSLEGRLGGGYEQFF.

This clonotype appeared many times. This chain uses TRBV5-6 with TRBJ2-7; D unresolved. CDR3 length: 13 amino acids. Germline assignment: CDR1 SGHDT and CDR2 YYEEEE. Trimming took off 1 base at V and 1 base at J, with 6 bases between the two ends. The CDR3 bases are TGTGCCAGCAGCTTGTTCCTTTCCTACGAGCAGTACTTC. It codes for CASSLFLSYEQYF.

This clonotype was recorded at least ten times. This sequence joins TRBV4-1 and TRBJ1-5; 7 bases align to TRBD1. Trimming cost V 4 bases and J 4 bases; bases outside gene matches: 7. CDR3 length: 15 amino acids. Germline CDR1 and CDR2: MGHRA and YSYEKL. The CDR3 is CASSRFQGGNQPQHF. The DNA for the CDR3 is TGCGCCAGCAGCCGATTCCAGGGGGGGAATCAGCCCCAGCATTTT.

The chain joins TRBV10-3 to TRBJ1-5; 7 nucleotides match TRBD1. Trimming at V came to 4 bases and at J to 4 bases, leaving 4 bases not matched to a gene. The CDR3 sequence is 14 residues long. The germline V gene encodes CDR1 ENHRY and CDR2 SYGVKD. The CDR3 spells CAISGTTGNQPQHF. In nucleotides, the CDR3 is TGTGCCATCAGTGGGACGACAGGGAATCAGCCCCAGCATTTT.

This chain connects TRBV4-2 to TRBJ2-5; TRBD2 matches 7 bases. The trim removed 8 bases at V and 2 bases at J, leaving 11 bases unmatched. CDR1 and CDR2 (germline): LGHNA, YNFKEQ. The CDR3 is 15 amino acids. The CDR3 nucleotides read TGTGCCAGCTCCAAAGGGGCGGGAGAGCAAGAGACCCAGTACTTC. It codes for CASSKGAGEQETQYF.

This clonotype was seen at least ten times. J is TRBJ2-1 and V is TRBV6-2 or TRBV6-3; TRBD1 agrees at 7 bases. The J segment lost 7 bases and the V segment lost 6 bases, leaving 12 bases of the junction unmatched. CDR3 size: 15 residues. CDR1 is MNHEY, CDR2 SVGEGT, per germline. The CDR3 nucleotides are TGTGCCAGCAGCCCGCCAAGGGACAGCCCGAATGAGCAGTTCTTC. It yields the protein CASSPPRDSPNEQFF.

This clonotype came up many times. The chain uses TRBV5-5 and TRBJ2-7, with D possibly being TRBD2 (5 bases). V was clipped by 0 bases and J by 0 bases, with 13 bases between them. This CDR3 comprises 16 residues. Germline V gene sequence: CDR1 SGHKS, CDR2 YYEKEE (reference sequence). The CDR3 sequence is CASSLGLGSDSYEQYF. CDR3 sequence (DNA): TGTGCCAGCAGCTTGGGGTTAGGGAGTGACTCCTACGAGCAGTACTTC.

This clonotype was recorded at least ten times. The V call is TRBV4-1, the J call TRBJ1-1, with unresolved D. Trimming removed 3 bases at V and 3 bases at J, with 17 bases between. Per the germline V gene, CDR1 is MGHRA and CDR2 is YSYEKL. This CDR3 has 16 amino acids. The CDR3 nucleotides read TGCGCCAGCAGCCATACTACTAGGGCCGGGGACACTGAAGCTTTCTTT. Amino acids: CASSHTTRAGDTEAFF.

This clonotype has a handful of counts. The rearrangement joins TRBV6-2 or TRBV6-3 to TRBJ2-4; unclear D gene. There are 17 residues in the CDR3. Trimming pared 6 bases from V and 8 bases from J, leaving 26 bases between. Germline V CDR1 and CDR2: MNHEY, SVGEGT. CDR3 amino acids: CASSPRRPEKGNDIQYF. The CDR3 DNA follows: TGTGCCAGCAGCCCGCGCCGACCCGAAAAAGGAAACGACATTCAGTACTTC.

The chain carries TRBV25-1 and TRBJ2-1; D possibly corresponds to TRBD1 (6 bases). CDR3 length equals 13 residues. Germline-derived CDR1 and CDR2 are MGHDK and SYGVNS. Trimming pared 4 bases from V and 4 bases from J, leaving 8 bases between. The CDR3 region is CASSAGHYNEQFF. In DNA, the CDR3 is TGTGCCAGCAGTGCGGGACATTACAATGAGCAGTTCTTC.